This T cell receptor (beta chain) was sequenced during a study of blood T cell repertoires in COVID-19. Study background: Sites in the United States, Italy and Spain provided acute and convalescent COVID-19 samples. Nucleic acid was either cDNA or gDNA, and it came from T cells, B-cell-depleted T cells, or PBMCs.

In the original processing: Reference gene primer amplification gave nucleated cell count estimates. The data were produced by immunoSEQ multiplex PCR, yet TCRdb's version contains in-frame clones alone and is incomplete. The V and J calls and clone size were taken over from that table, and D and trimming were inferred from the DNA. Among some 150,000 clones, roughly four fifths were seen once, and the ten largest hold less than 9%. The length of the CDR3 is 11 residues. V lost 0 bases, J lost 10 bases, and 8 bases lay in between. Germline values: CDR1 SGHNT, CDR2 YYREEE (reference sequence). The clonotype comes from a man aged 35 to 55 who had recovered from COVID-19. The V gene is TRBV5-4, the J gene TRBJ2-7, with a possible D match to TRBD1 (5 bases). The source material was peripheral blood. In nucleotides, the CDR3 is TGTGCCAGCAGCTTGGAGGGGCAACAGTACTTC. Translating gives CASSLEGQQYF.